Below are 12 T cell receptor beta chains sequenced from a single sample in a study of blood T cells in healthy people across ages. The use of a sample-barcoded 5' primer and a J-beta primer mix characterized a second PCR of about 6 to 12 cycles. TCRdb itself ran the 5' RACE reads through MiXCR, one entry per CDR3 protein. The data contain around 1,500,000 distinct CDR3 sequences, 42% of them singletons. The material sequenced was blood. Every receptor here comes from a woman in her late teens or twenties in good health.

The chain couples TRBV7-2 to TRBJ2-7, with 9 positions matching TRBD2. The length of the CDR3 is 15 residues. Germline-derived CDR1 and CDR2 are SGHTA and FQGNSA. Trimming at V came to 4 bases and at J to 3 bases, leaving 7 bases not matched to a gene. The CDR3 bases are TGTGCCAGCAGCTCATATAGCGGGGGTATCTACGAGCAGTACTTC. It yields the protein CASSSYSGGIYEQYF.

CDR3 in amino acids: CSSRTGNFNTEAFF. The CDR3 DNA reads TGCAGCTCTCGGACAGGGAACTTTAACACTGAAGCTTTCTTT. The chain is built from TRBV29-1 and TRBJ1-1, with 8 bases that match TRBD1. With V trimmed by 8 bases and J by 2 bases, 10 bases remained unmatched. The germline V gene encodes CDR1 SQVTM and CDR2 ANQGSEA. CDR3 length: 14 residues.

The chain has TRBV30 and TRBJ2-4; 10 bases are a match to TRBD1. The junction had 2 bases not matched to a gene; V was cut back by 1 base and J by 8 bases. The CDR3 is 13 residues long. The germline CDR1 and CDR2 sequences are GTSNPN and SVGIG (reference sequence). The CDR3 DNA is TGTGCCTGGAGTGAAGGGACAGGGGACATTCAGTACTTC. This codes for CAWSEGTGDIQYF. Full variable domain (remainder filled in from reference TRBV30 and TRBJ2-4): SQTIHQWPATLVQPVGSPLSLECTVEGTSNPNLYWYRQAAGRGLQLLFYSVGIGQISSEVPQNLSASRPQDRQFILSSKKLLLSDSGFYLCAWSEGTGDIQYFGAGTRLSVL.

The chain recombines TRBV2 with TRBJ1-6; D is possibly TRBD1 (6 bases). Germline-derived CDR1 and CDR2 are SNHLY and FYNNEI. The CDR3 has 13 amino acids. Trimming took off 8 bases at V and 6 bases at J, with 11 bases between the two ends. CDR3 residues: CASWTDINSPLHF. The CDR3 nucleotides are TGTGCCAGCTGGACAGACATTAATTCACCCCTCCACTTT.

This clonotype occurred many times. The CDR3 DNA sequence: TGTGCCAGCAGCTCACCCTATGGCTACACCTTC. It specifies CASSSPYGYTF. The chain links TRBV7-9 to TRBJ1-2; unclear D gene. V gave up 4 bases and J gave up 4 bases, with 4 bases separating them. CDR3 length: 11 amino acids. Germline CDR1 SEHNR, CDR2 FQNEAQ (reference sequence).

The chain has TRBV6-5 and TRBJ2-5; D possibly corresponds to TRBD1 (6 bases). This CDR3 has 14 amino acids. Trimming took 5 bases from V and 5 from J, leaving 15 bases between them. Germline V CDR1 and CDR2: MNHEY, SVGAGI. This CDR3 reads CASSETGSWETQYF. The CDR3 DNA reads as TGTGCCAGCAGTGAAACAGGGTCCTGGGAGACCCAGTACTTC.

The V call is TRBV30, the J call TRBJ1-2, with D tentatively TRBD1 (5 bases). The CDR3 contains 10 residues. V was shortened by 8 bases and J by 6 bases, with 10 bases between the two germline ends. Germline assignment: CDR1 GTSNPN and CDR2 SVGIG (reference sequence). In nucleotides, the CDR3 is TGTGCCAGGGACGGCGATGGCTACACCTTC. Its protein is CARDGDGYTF.

This clonotype was picked up a small number of times. The V and J genes are TRBV3-1 and TRBJ1-2; D is unclear. The CDR3 extends over 14 amino acids. V was cut by 4 bases and J by 2 bases, with 11 bases left in between. CDR1 LGHDT and CDR2 YNNKEL come from the germline V gene (reference sequence). This CDR3 reads CASSPYGGNYGYTF. In DNA, the CDR3 is TGTGCCAGCAGCCCCTATGGAGGAAACTATGGCTACACCTTC.

The J gene is TRBJ1-5, the V gene TRBV5-6, with 9 bases aligning to TRBD1. V was clipped by 5 bases and J by 6 bases; unmatched bases: 6. The CDR3 is 14 amino acids. CDR1 is SGHDT and CDR2 is YYEEEE in the germline V gene. As DNA, the CDR3 is TGTGCCAGCAGTAACCGGGACAGGGTTCAGCCCCAGCATTTT. This gives the protein CASSNRDRVQPQHF.

This clonotype turned up a few times. This rearrangement joins TRBV30 to TRBJ2-7, with D perhaps assigned TRBD1 or TRBD2 (5 bases each). V lost 4 bases and J lost 2, with 18 bases in between. The CDR3 is 15 residues long. The germline CDR1 and CDR2 sequences are GTSNPN and SVGIG (reference sequence). Here the CDR3 reads CAWNDPGRGAYEQYF. In DNA, the CDR3 is TGTGCCTGGAACGATCCGGGACGGGGAGCCTACGAGCAGTACTTC.

This clonotype turned up a few times. The chain carries TRBV7-8 and TRBJ2-5; 9 bases map to TRBD2. V was pared by 4 bases and J by 4 bases, with 10 bases of the junction left unmatched. Germline CDR1 is SGHVS and CDR2 is FQNEAQ. The length of the CDR3 is 16 residues. The CDR3 nucleotides read TGTGCCAGCAGCTCCTCGGATAGCGGGGGCCCAGAGACCCAGTACTTC. It codes for CASSSSDSGGPETQYF.

The V gene is TRBV9, the J gene TRBJ2-2, with TRBD2 identical over 8 bases. With 0 bases clipped from V and 5 bases from J, the junction kept 3 bases outside the gene matches. Germline V gives CDR1 SGDLS, CDR2 YYNGEE. This CDR3 region has 15 residues. The DNA for the CDR3 is TGTGCCAGCAGCGTAGATAGCGGGATGACCGGGGAGCTGTTTTTT. Translating gives CASSVDSGMTGELFF.